The 17 T cell receptor beta chains presented below share a single source sample, sequenced in a study of neurological immune-mediated disorders. In TCRdb, the 5' RACE reads were re-called with MiXCR into one record per CDR3 protein. The sample lists under 80,000 distinct CDR3 sequences, around 5.2% seen once, with 2.8% in the top ten. Input material: PBMCs. These receptor sequences come from a woman aged 30 to 39 with multiple sclerosis.

In its sample, this clonotype was seen many times. The chain couples TRBV20-1 to TRBJ2-5; 11 bases fit TRBD2. The CDR3 has 15 residues. Germline CDR1 reads DFQATT; CDR2 reads SNEGSKA (reference sequence). V trimming: 1 base; J trimming: 1 base; junction bases outside the gene matches: 2. The chain's CDR3 is CSARVGTSGQETQYF. The CDR3 DNA reads as TGCAGTGCTAGAGTGGGGACTAGCGGCCAAGAGACCCAGTACTTC.

This clonotype was counted at least ten times. The J gene is TRBJ1-5, the V gene TRBV5-1; D unresolved. CDR3 size: 14 residues. Per germline, CDR1 SGHRS and CDR2 YFSETQ. V lost 0 bases to trimming and J lost 7 bases, with 11 bases between them. This CDR3 reads CASSLGPGTQPQHF. The DNA of the CDR3 is TGCGCCAGCAGCTTGGGGCCAGGAACGCAGCCCCAGCATTTT.

In this sample, this clonotype turned up many times. V and J are TRBV5-8 and TRBJ2-4, with 8 bases aligning to TRBD2. The CDR3 runs to 15 residues. Losses at the gene ends were 4 bases for V and 4 bases for J; bases not matched to a gene: 7. In germline, CDR1 is SGHTS, CDR2 YDEGEE. The CDR3 coding sequence is TGTGCCAGCAGCCTCGGACTAGCAGTAAAAAACATTCAGTACTTC. Its protein product is CASSLGLAVKNIQYF.

This clonotype was counted at least ten times. V is TRBV6-1 and J is TRBJ1-6; D ambiguous. V was shortened by 2 bases and J by 5 bases, with 10 bases between the two germline ends. Germline assignment: CDR1 MNHNS and CDR2 SASEGT. This CDR3 has 15 residues. The CDR3 nucleotides are TGTGCCAGCAGTGAATTTGCAGGAAATAATTCACCCCTCCACTTT. Residues: CASSEFAGNNSPLHF.

This clonotype was picked up many times. The V gene is TRBV5-1, the J gene TRBJ2-7; TRBD2 agrees at 7 bases. CDR1 and CDR2 (germline): SGHRS, YFSETQ. The CDR3 loop spans 14 amino acids. With V trimmed by 2 bases and J by 2 bases, 4 bases remained unmatched. CDR3 DNA: TGCGCCAGCAGCTTAGCTAGCGGTCCCTACGAGCAGTACTTC. It translates to CASSLASGPYEQYF.

This clonotype has at least ten counts. The CDR3 sequence is CASSFGDRALSEQYF. In DNA, the CDR3 is TGTGCCAGCAGCTTCGGGGACAGGGCTTTATCCGAGCAGTACTTC. V is TRBV7-2 and J is TRBJ2-7, with TRBD1 identical over 9 bases. The CDR3 sequence is 15 residues long. Germline V gene lookup returns CDR1 SGHTA and CDR2 FQGNSA. V shed 3 bases, J shed 6 bases, and the junction held 9 bases outside the gene matches. The entire variable domain, with the rest obtained from reference TRBV7-2 and TRBJ2-7, is as follows: GAGVSQSPSNKVTEKGKDVELRCDPISGHTALYWYRQSLGQGLEFLIYFQGNSAPDKSGLPSDRFSAERTGGSVSTLTIQRTQQEDSAVYLCASSFGDRALSEQYFGPGTRLTVT.

The sample holds many counts of this clonotype. The chain joins TRBV10-2 to TRBJ2-1, with unresolved D. Trimming removed 4 bases from V and 3 bases from J, with 13 bases in between. The germline CDR1 and CDR2 sequences are WSHSY and SAAADI. The CDR3 contains 15 residues. DNA for the CDR3: TGCGCCAGCAGTGTACCCTCGCTTGGCTACAATGAGCAGTTCTTC. Translation: CASSVPSLGYNEQFF.

This clonotype was seen a few times. The chain recombines TRBV20-1 with TRBJ1-6; no firm D call. Germline CDR1 is DFQATT and CDR2 is SNEGSKA (reference sequence). The CDR3 length is 10 residues. Deletions cut 6 bases from V and 14 bases from J, with 11 bases between. The CDR3 nucleotides read TGCAGTGCCCCGGAAGATACCCTCCACTTT. It is translated as CSAPEDTLHF.

This clonotype has a count of ten or more. The V gene is TRBV7-8, the J gene TRBJ2-3; 9 nucleotides match TRBD1. This CDR3 region has 14 residues. V was pared by 1 base and J by 5 bases, with 1 base of the junction left unmatched. Per germline, CDR1 SGHVS and CDR2 FQNEAQ. CDR3 residues: CASSLGTGEDTQYF. CDR3 nucleotide sequence: TGTGCCAGCAGCTTAGGGACAGGGGAAGATACGCAGTATTTT.

By sample fraction, this clonotype is medium-sized. This chain uses TRBV20-1 with TRBJ2-3; 12 bases line up with TRBD2. Germline values: CDR1 DFQATT, CDR2 SNEGSKA (reference sequence). V was clipped by 5 bases and J by 1 base; unmatched bases: 7. The CDR3 loop spans 16 amino acids. In DNA form, the CDR3 reads TGCAGTGCTTGGACTAGCGGGGCCGGGGGCACAGATACGCAGTATTTT. This encodes CSAWTSGAGGTDTQYF.

This clonotype has at least ten counts. V usage is TRBV5-1 and J usage is TRBJ2-5; TRBD2 aligns across 7 bases. V shed 4 bases and J 4 bases; nucleotides not matched to a gene: 4. Germline CDR1 reads SGHRS; CDR2 reads YFSETQ. CDR3 length: 13 residues. The CDR3 nucleotides are TGCGCCAGCAGCACGACTAGCAGAGAGACCCAGTACTTC. It codes for CASSTTSRETQYF. The full variable domain, its missing parts supplied by reference TRBV5-1 and TRBJ2-5, is KAGVTQTPRYLIKTRGQQVTLSCSPISGHRSVSWYQQTPGQGLQFLFEYFSETQRNKGNFPGRFSGRQFSNSRSEMNVSTLELGDSALYLCASSTTSRETQYFGPGTRLLVL.

This clonotype was seen repeatedly, ten times or more. The chain has TRBV12-3 or TRBV12-4 and TRBJ1-2; weak D call: TRBD1 (6 bases). CDR3 length: 13 residues. Trimming left V 7 bases short and J 0 bases short, with 9 bases between. DNA of the CDR3: TGTGCCAGCAAGCAGGGGACTAACTATGGCTACACCTTC. This gives the protein CASKQGTNYGYTF.

This clonotype occurred many times. The J gene is TRBJ1-1, the V gene TRBV29-1; no clear D gene. Trimming shortened V by 0 bases and J by 8 bases, and 7 bases separated the two germline ends. The CDR3 totals 11 residues. The germline V gene encodes CDR1 SQVTM and CDR2 ANQGSEA. The CDR3 reads CSVEDPPEAFF. CDR3 coding DNA: TGCAGCGTTGAAGATCCCCCAGAAGCTTTCTTT.

This clonotype has a handful of counts. This clone may be a read error of a much larger clone one base away. The J gene is TRBJ1-5, the V gene TRBV27; D unresolved. This CDR3 has 14 residues. Germline V gives CDR1 MNHEY, CDR2 SMNVEV (reference sequence). The CDR3 protein is CASSLVAGNQPQNF. Here the CDR3 DNA reads TGTGCCAGCAGTTTGGTGGCAGGCAATCAGCCCCAGAATTTT.

There are many counts of this clonotype. The chain employs TRBV5-1 and TRBJ1-1, with TRBD1 matching 7 bases. CDR3 length: 13 amino acids. After removal of 4 bases from V and 6 bases from J, the junction contained 6 bases not matched to a gene. CDR1 and CDR2 from the germline V gene are SGHRS and YFSETQ. The DNA for the CDR3 is TGCGCCAGCAGCGGTGACAGGGCGCCTGAAGCTTTCTTT. Amino acids: CASSGDRAPEAFF.

This chain joins TRBV20-1 and TRBJ1-1; no definite D call. The CDR3 spans 16 residues. The ends were cut back, 5 bases at V and 1 base at J, with 20 bases in the middle. Germline CDR1 and CDR2: DFQATT and SNEGSKA (reference sequence). CDR3 sequence (DNA): TGCAGTGCTCCGTTTCAACGGGAACGGAAGAACACTGAAGCTTTCTTT. Residues: CSAPFQRERKNTEAFF.

This chain joins TRBV20-1 and TRBJ2-3; 7 bases match TRBD2. The germline V gene has CDR1 DFQATT and CDR2 SNEGSKA (reference sequence). The CDR3 is made up of 14 amino acids. The chain's CDR3 is CGLVSSFGTDTQYF. CDR3 in DNA: TGCGGACTAGTGAGTTCGTTCGGCACAGATACGCAGTATTTT.